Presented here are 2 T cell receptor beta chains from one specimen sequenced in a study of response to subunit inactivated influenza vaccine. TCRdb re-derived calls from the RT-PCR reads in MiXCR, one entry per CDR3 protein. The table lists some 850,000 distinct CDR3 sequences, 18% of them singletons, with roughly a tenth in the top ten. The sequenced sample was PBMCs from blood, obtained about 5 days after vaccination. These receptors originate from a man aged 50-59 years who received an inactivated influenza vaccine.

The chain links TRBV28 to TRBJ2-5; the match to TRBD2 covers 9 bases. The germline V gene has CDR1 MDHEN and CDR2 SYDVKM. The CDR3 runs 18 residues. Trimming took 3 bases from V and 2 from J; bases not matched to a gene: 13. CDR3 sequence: CASSFMRGGPDNQETQYF. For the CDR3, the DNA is TGTGCCAGCAGTTTTATGCGGGGGGGCCCCGATAATCAAGAGACCCAGTACTTC. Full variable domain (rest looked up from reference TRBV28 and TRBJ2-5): DVKVTQSSRYLVKRTGEKVFLECVQDMDHENMFWYRQDPGLGLRLIYFSYDVKMKEKGDIPEGYSVSREKKERFSLILESASTNQTSMYLCASSFMRGGPDNQETQYFGPGTRLLVL.

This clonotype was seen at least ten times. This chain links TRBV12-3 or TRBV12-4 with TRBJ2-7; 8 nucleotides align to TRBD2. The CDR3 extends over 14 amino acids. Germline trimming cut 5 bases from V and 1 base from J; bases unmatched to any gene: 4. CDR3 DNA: TGTGCCAGCAGTACCGGGAGGGTTTCCTACGAGCAGTACTTC. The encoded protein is CASSTGRVSYEQYF.